This passage covers 13 T cell receptor beta chains from one sample sequenced in a study of OX40 agonist ivuxolimab in advanced cancers. Here immunoSEQ multiplex PCR was the method, and the copy in TCRdb shows in-frame clones only, minus some. The data hold about 26,000 clones, with approximately 79% observed a single time. The sequenced sample was CD4+ or CD8+ T cells sorted from blood, obtained in a trial of the OX40 agonist ivuxolimab. The receptors were gathered from an adult with an advanced solid tumor such as melanoma, head and neck, liver or kidney cancer.

The chain links TRBV5-5 to TRBJ1-4; D possibly corresponds to TRBD1 (5 bases). V lost 1 base to trimming and J lost 5 bases, with 6 bases between them. The CDR3 totals 13 residues. Germline assignment: CDR1 SGHKS and CDR2 YYEKEE (reference sequence). Here the CDR3 DNA reads TGTGCCAGCAGCTTGCCAGGGAATGAAAAACTGTTTTTT. This sequence encodes CASSLPGNEKLFF.

This chain uses TRBV29-1 with TRBJ2-7; possible D gene TRBD1, 6 bases. CDR3 length: 12 amino acids. V was cut by 6 bases and J by 4 bases, with 13 bases left in between. Germline CDR1 is SQVTM and CDR2 is ANQGSEA. The CDR3 DNA sequence: TGCAGCGTCCGACAGGTAGGATACGAGCAGTACTTC. It yields the protein CSVRQVGYEQYF.

V usage is TRBV4-1 and J usage is TRBJ2-7; possibly TRBD2 for D (6 bases). Per germline, CDR1 MGHRA and CDR2 YSYEKL. Trimming removed 4 bases at V and 7 bases at J, with 11 bases between. The CDR3 length is 12 residues. CDR3 in DNA: TGCGCCAGCAGCCCCCTCCGGGGGGAGCAGTACTTC. It yields the protein CASSPLRGEQYF.

This clone has a count of ten or more. V gene TRBV7-6 combines with J gene TRBJ1-6; possibly TRBD1 for D (5 bases). This CDR3 is built from 15 residues. V lost 0 bases, J lost 9 bases, and 12 bases lay in between. CDR1 is SGHVS, CDR2 FNYEAQ, per germline. DNA for the CDR3: TGTGCCAGCAGCTTAGCGGCCAGGGAGGGTTCACCCCTCCACTTT. Translated: CASSLAAREGSPLHF. Full variable domain (remainder filled in from reference TRBV7-6 and TRBJ1-6): GAGVSQSPRYKVTKRGQDVALRCDPISGHVSLYWYRQALGQGPEFLTYFNYEAQQDKSGLPNDRFSAERPEGSISTLTIQRTEQRDSAMYRCASSLAAREGSPLHFGNGTRLTVT.

This chain links TRBV9 with TRBJ2-7; TRBD2 matches 9 bases. The CDR3 covers 16 residues. Germline CDR1 reads SGDLS; CDR2 reads YYNGEE. V gave up 1 base and J gave up 2 bases; unmatched junction bases: 7. The CDR3 DNA reads TGTGCCAGCAGCGTATCCCCTAGCGGGGAGACCTACGAGCAGTACTTC. It specifies CASSVSPSGETYEQYF.

This clone was observed a handful of times. The gene calls are TRBV27 and TRBJ1-5; D uncertain. This CDR3 has 13 amino acids. From germline, CDR1 is MNHEY and CDR2 SMNVEV (reference sequence). The V and J ends lost 2 bases and 5 bases respectively, with 7 bases between them. CDR3 sequence: CASSLAMDQPQHF. The DNA of the CDR3 is TGTGCCAGCAGTTTAGCAATGGATCAGCCCCAGCATTTT.

This chain uses TRBV2 with TRBJ2-3; D might be TRBD2 (5 bases). The ends were cut back, 3 bases at V and 3 bases at J, with 10 bases in the middle. The CDR3 spans 14 residues. Germline CDR1 SNHLY, CDR2 FYNNEI. Here the CDR3 reads CASSDQAVTDTQYF. CDR3 sequence (DNA): TGTGCCAGCAGTGATCAAGCGGTGACAGATACGCAGTATTTT. The full variable domain, in which reference TRBV2 and TRBJ2-3 provide the parts outside the CDR3, is EPEVTQTPSHQVTQMGQEVILRCVPISNHLYFYWYRQILGQKVEFLVSFYNNEISEKSEIFDDQFSVERPDGSNFTLKIRSTKLEDSAMYFCASSDQAVTDTQYFGPGTRLTVL.

The V call is TRBV29-1, the J call TRBJ2-3; D gene ambiguous. V lost 2 bases and J lost 4, with 16 bases in between. This CDR3 comprises 15 residues. CDR1 and CDR2 (germline): SQVTM, ANQGSEA. CDR3 in DNA: TGCAGCGTTGAAAGTTACAGTAAATCTCCAGATACGCAGTATTTT. This translates into CSVESYSKSPDTQYF.

This sequence joins TRBV15 and TRBJ2-3; D perhaps matches TRBD1 (5 bases). The CDR3 extends over 15 amino acids. Trimming removed 1 base at V and 3 bases at J, with 11 bases between. Germline lookup yields CDR1 LNHNV and CDR2 YYDKDF (reference sequence). The CDR3 region has the DNA TGTGCCACCAGCAGAGCTAGGGGTTTAACAGATACGCAGTATTTT. This codes for CATSRARGLTDTQYF.

V usage is TRBV7-6 and J usage is TRBJ2-3; 8 nucleotides match TRBD2. CDR1 and CDR2 (germline): SGHVS, FNYEAQ. CDR3 length: 17 residues. Trimming at V came to 4 bases and at J to 1 base, leaving 10 bases not matched to a gene. The DNA of the CDR3 is TGTGCCAGCAGCTCCACCCCCCTTAGCGGGGGCACAGATACGCAGTATTTT. This translates into CASSSTPLSGGTDTQYF.

The gene calls are TRBV27 and TRBJ2-1; D not resolved. This CDR3 region has 13 residues. Germline assignment: CDR1 MNHEY and CDR2 SMNVEV (reference sequence). V was clipped by 10 bases and J by 9 bases, with 19 bases between them. Here the CDR3 reads CATQAGFLSEQFF. CDR3 in DNA: TGTGCCACCCAAGCAGGTTTTTTAAGTGAGCAGTTCTTC.

This chain connects TRBV7-9 to TRBJ2-2; the D gene could be TRBD1 or TRBD2 (5 bases each). The CDR3 loop spans 19 amino acids. Germline V CDR1 and CDR2: SEHNR, FQNEAQ (reference sequence). The germline V and J ends were trimmed by 0 bases and 0 bases, with 17 bases remaining between them. DNA of the CDR3: TGTGCCAGCAGCTTAGCTGCCGGGACGGACCTTCCGAACACCGGGGAGCTGTTTTTT. This gives the protein CASSLAAGTDLPNTGELFF.

The chain recombines TRBV9 with TRBJ2-1; 10 nucleotides line up with TRBD2. Germline CDR1 SGDLS, CDR2 YYNGEE. V was clipped by 0 bases and J by 4 bases; unmatched bases: 7. The CDR3 has 17 amino acids. CDR3 region: CASSVEGLAGVYNEQFF. In nucleotides, the CDR3 is TGTGCCAGCAGCGTAGAAGGGCTAGCGGGAGTGTACAATGAGCAGTTCTTC.